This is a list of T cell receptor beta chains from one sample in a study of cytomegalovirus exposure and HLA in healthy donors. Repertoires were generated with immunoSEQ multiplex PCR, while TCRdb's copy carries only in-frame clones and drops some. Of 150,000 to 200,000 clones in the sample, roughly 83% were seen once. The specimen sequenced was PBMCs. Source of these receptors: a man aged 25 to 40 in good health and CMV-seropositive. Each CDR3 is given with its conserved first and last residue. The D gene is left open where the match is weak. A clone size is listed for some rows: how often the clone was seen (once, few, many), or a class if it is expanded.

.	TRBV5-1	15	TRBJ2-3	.	CASSVQGLSTDTQYF	TGCGCCAGCAGCGTACAGGGCCTTAGCACAGATACGCAGTATTTT
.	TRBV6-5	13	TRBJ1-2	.	CASSSEFVYGYTF	TGTGCCAGCAGCTCCGAGTTTGTCTATGGCTACACCTTC
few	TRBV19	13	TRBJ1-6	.	CASSIPGDWPLHF	TGTGCCAGTAGTATCCCAGGTGATTGGCCCCTCCACTTT
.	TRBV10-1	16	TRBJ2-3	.	CASRGGRPPIGRTQYF	TGCGCCAGCAGGGGGGGGCGTCCTCCAATAGGGCGCACGCAGTATTTT
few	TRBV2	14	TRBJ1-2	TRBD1	CASSGGQGAKGYTF	TGTGCCAGCAGTGGGGGACAGGGGGCGAAGGGCTACACCTTC
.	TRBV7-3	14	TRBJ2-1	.	CASSSQEGVHEQFF	TGTGCCAGCAGCTCCCAGGAGGGAGTCCATGAGCAGTTCTTC
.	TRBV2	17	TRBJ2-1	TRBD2	CASSEARDYLSYNEQFF	TGTGCCAGCAGTGAAGCGAGGGACTACCTCTCCTACAATGAGCAGTTCTTC
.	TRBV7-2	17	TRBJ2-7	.	CASSHPLLQGPRDEQYF	TGTGCCAGCAGCCACCCTTTGTTACAGGGTCCCCGGGACGAGCAGTACTTC
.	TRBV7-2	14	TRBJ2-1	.	CASSLGGGPNEQFF	TGTGCCAGCAGCTTAGGGGGGGGGCCCAATGAGCAGTTCTTC
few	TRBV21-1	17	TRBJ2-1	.	CASSKVRLAGAHNEQFF	TGTGCCAGCAGCAAAGTTCGGCTAGCGGGAGCCCACAATGAGCAGTTCTTC
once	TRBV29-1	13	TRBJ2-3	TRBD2	CSGGGRYTDTQYF	TGCAGCGGGGGGGGTCGCTACACAGATACGCAGTATTTT
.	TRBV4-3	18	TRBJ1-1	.	CASSQDWAGATLNTEAFF	TGCGCCAGCAGCCAAGATTGGGCAGGGGCAACCTTAAACACTGAAGCTTTCTTT
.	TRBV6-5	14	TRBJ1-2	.	CASSYEAGPYGYTF	TGTGCCAGCAGTTACGAAGCAGGGCCATATGGCTACACCTTC
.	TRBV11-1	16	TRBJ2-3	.	CASSSFRGGNVDTQYF	TGTGCCAGCAGCTCCTTTCGCGGGGGCAACGTAGATACGCAGTATTTT
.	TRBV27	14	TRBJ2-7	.	CASRIRSGIYEQYF	TGTGCCAGCAGGATCCGATCGGGGATCTACGAGCAGTACTTC
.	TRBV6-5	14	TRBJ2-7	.	CASSYSGGSYEQYF	TGTGCCAGCAGTTACTCGGGGGGTTCCTACGAGCAGTACTTC
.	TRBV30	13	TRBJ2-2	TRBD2	CACQGRVTGELFF	TGTGCCTGCCAAGGGAGGGTCACCGGGGAGCTGTTTTTT
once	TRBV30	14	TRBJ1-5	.	CAWNLQGGGQPQHF	TGTGCCTGGAACTTACAGGGCGGAGGCCAGCCCCAGCATTTT
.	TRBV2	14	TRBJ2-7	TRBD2	CASSWGTGRGEQYF	TGTGCCAGCAGTTGGGGGACCGGGAGGGGCGAGCAGTACTTC
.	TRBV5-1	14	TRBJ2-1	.	CASSLEGAGNEQFF	TGCGCCAGCAGCTTGGAGGGGGCGGGGAATGAGCAGTTCTTC
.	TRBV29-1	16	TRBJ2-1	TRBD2	CSVMKGLAGVYNEQFF	TGCAGCGTTATGAAGGGGTTAGCGGGGGTCTACAATGAGCAGTTCTTC
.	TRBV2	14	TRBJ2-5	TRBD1	CASSAWTGQETQYF	TGTGCCAGCAGTGCTTGGACAGGGCAAGAGACCCAGTACTTC
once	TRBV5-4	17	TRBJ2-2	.	CASSLSGQGPNTGELFF	TGTGCCAGCAGCCTATCTGGGCAGGGGCCTAACACCGGGGAGCTGTTTTTT
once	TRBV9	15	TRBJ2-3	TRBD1	CASSPLDRGHNTQYF	TGTGCCAGCAGCCCCTTGGACAGGGGGCATAATACGCAGTATTTT
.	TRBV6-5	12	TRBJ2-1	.	CASSRTGFEQFF	TGTGCCAGCAGCAGAACAGGGTTTGAGCAGTTCTTC
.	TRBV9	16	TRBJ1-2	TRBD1	CASSSPRDRAEYGYTF	TGTGCCAGCAGCTCACCCCGGGACAGGGCCGAGTATGGCTACACCTTC
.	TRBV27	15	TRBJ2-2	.	CASSLRLRGTGELFF	TGTGCCAGCAGTTTACGCCTCAGGGGAACCGGGGAGCTGTTTTTT
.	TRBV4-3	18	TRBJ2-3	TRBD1	CASSPGGLGPTPTDTQYF	TGCGCCAGCAGCCCAGGGGGATTGGGCCCTACCCCCACAGATACGCAGTATTTT
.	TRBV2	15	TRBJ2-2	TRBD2	CASTLTSDPTGELFF	TGTGCCAGCACCTTGACTAGCGACCCCACCGGGGAGCTGTTTTTT
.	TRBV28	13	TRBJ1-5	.	CASSQILNQPQHF	TGTGCCAGCAGTCAGATCCTGAATCAGCCCCAGCATTTT
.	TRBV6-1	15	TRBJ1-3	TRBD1	CASSRTGNSGNTIYF	TGTGCCAGCAGCCGGACAGGAAACTCTGGAAACACCATATATTTT
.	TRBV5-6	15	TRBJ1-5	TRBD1	CASSLAGGGGQPQHF	TGTGCCAGCAGCTTGGCAGGAGGGGGCGGTCAGCCCCAGCATTTT
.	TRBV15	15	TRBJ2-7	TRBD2	CATSRDSSGAYEQYF	TGTGCCACCAGCAGAGATTCTAGCGGCGCCTACGAGCAGTACTTC
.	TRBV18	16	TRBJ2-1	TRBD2	CASSPLEAGAYNEQFF	TGTGCCAGCTCACCCCTAGAGGCGGGGGCCTACAATGAGCAGTTCTTC
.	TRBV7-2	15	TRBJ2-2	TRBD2	CASSPFLAGGGELFF	TGTGCCAGCAGCCCCTTTTTAGCGGGCGGCGGGGAGCTGTTTTTT
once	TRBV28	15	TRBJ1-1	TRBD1	CASSSPYRGRTEAFF	TGTGCCAGCAGTTCCCCATATAGGGGGCGGACTGAAGCTTTCTTT
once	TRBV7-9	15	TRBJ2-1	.	CASSLGGSYYNEQFF	TGTGCCAGCAGCTTAGGGGGCTCCTACTACAATGAGCAGTTCTTC
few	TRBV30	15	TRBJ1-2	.	CAWSRWARVIEGYTF	TGTGCCTGGAGTCGGTGGGCCAGGGTAATAGAAGGCTACACCTTC
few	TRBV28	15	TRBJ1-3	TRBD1	CASSSQGAEGNTIYF	TGTGCCAGCAGTTCACAGGGGGCGGAGGGAAACACCATATATTTT
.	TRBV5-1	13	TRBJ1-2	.	CASPPAGGYGYTF	TGCGCCAGCCCCCCGGCCGGAGGCTATGGCTACACCTTC
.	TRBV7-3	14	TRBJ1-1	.	CASSSSSMNTEAFF	TGTGCCAGCAGTTCTAGCAGCATGAACACTGAAGCTTTCTTT
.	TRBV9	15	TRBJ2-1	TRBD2	CASSVAAGGPNEQFF	TGTGCCAGCAGCGTAGCGGCGGGGGGGCCCAATGAGCAGTTCTTC
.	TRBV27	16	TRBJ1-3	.	CASSEGVGFSGNTIYF	TGTGCCAGCAGTGAGGGTGTCGGATTCTCTGGAAACACCATATATTTT
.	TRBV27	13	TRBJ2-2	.	CASSTELWGELFF	TGTGCCAGCTCCACCGAGCTGTGGGGGGAGCTGTTTTTT
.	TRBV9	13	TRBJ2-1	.	CASSGSGSYEQFF	TGTGCCAGCAGCGGGTCAGGGTCCTATGAGCAGTTCTTC
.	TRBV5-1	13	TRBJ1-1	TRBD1	CASSWNRDSEAFF	TGCGCCAGCAGCTGGAACCGGGACAGCGAAGCTTTCTTT
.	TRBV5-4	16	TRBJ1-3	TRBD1	CASTITPGQGKNTIYF	TGTGCCAGCACCATTACCCCGGGACAGGGTAAAAACACCATATATTTT
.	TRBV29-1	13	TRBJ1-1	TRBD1	CSGGWTGRTEAFF	TGCAGCGGCGGGTGGACAGGGCGCACTGAAGCTTTCTTT
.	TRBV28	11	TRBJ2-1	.	CASSPSSEQFF	TGTGCCAGCAGCCCCTCCAGTGAGCAGTTCTTC